A single sample gave rise to the 5 T cell receptor beta chains below, sequenced in a study of metastatic and nonmetastatic thyroid tumors. MiXCR re-clonotyped the PCR reads for TCRdb. In the table there are roughly 30,000 clones, roughly a tenth of which are singletons. Thyroid surgery had not been preceded by any treatment in any patient. Material for sequencing was blood. These receptors originate from a female donor with papillary thyroid cancer or a benign thyroid nodule (not recorded which). Some clones in this sample may be carry-over from other donors' samples.

This clone was observed a few times. This chain links TRBV12-3 or TRBV12-4 with TRBJ1-3; perhaps TRBD1 as D (5 bases). CDR3 length equals 17 residues. V lost 5 bases, J lost 2 bases, and 19 bases lay in between. CDR3 DNA sequence: TGTGCCAGCAGTGCGTGGGGGGGAAGGGGCCCTGGAAACACCATATATTTT. It specifies CASSAWGGRGPGNTIYF.

This chain connects TRBV30 to TRBJ1-2; D is undetermined. V shed 2 bases and J shed 3 bases, with 10 bases lying between them. The CDR3 runs to 13 residues. The germline V gene has CDR1 GTSNPN and CDR2 SVGIG (reference sequence). This CDR3 is CAWSPVGDYGYTF. CDR3 DNA sequence: TGTGCCTGGAGTCCAGTAGGCGACTATGGCTACACCTTC.

This clone has at least ten counts. The chain links TRBV6-2 or TRBV6-3 to TRBJ2-7; maybe TRBD2 (6 bases). Germline CDR1 reads MNHEY; CDR2 reads SVGEGT. Trimming took 7 bases from V and 5 from J, leaving 18 bases between them. CDR3 length: 14 amino acids. The CDR3 region has the DNA TGTGCCAGCACCACACTCGGGACTCTGGACGAGCAGTACTTC. Amino acid sequence: CASTTLGTLDEQYF.

In this sample, this clone turned up many times. The chain employs TRBV27 and TRBJ2-3; D possibly corresponds to TRBD2 (5 bases). Germline CDR1 is MNHEY and CDR2 is SMNVEV (reference sequence). CDR3 length equals 12 residues. Trimming took off 4 bases at V and 13 bases at J, with 15 bases between the two ends. CDR3 nucleotides: TGTGCCAGCAGTTACATCGGGGATTGGGAGTATTTT. Encoded protein: CASSYIGDWEYF.

With regard to this clone: One end of the junction varies from germline; a read error may be responsible. The chain carries TRBV24-1 and TRBJ2-2; possible D gene TRBD2, 5 bases. Germline CDR1 reads KGHDR; CDR2 reads SFDVKD. CDR3 length equals 11 residues. DNA for the CDR3: TGTGCCACCGGCCGCTCCGGGGATCTGTTTTTT. Amino acid sequence: CATGRSGDLFF.